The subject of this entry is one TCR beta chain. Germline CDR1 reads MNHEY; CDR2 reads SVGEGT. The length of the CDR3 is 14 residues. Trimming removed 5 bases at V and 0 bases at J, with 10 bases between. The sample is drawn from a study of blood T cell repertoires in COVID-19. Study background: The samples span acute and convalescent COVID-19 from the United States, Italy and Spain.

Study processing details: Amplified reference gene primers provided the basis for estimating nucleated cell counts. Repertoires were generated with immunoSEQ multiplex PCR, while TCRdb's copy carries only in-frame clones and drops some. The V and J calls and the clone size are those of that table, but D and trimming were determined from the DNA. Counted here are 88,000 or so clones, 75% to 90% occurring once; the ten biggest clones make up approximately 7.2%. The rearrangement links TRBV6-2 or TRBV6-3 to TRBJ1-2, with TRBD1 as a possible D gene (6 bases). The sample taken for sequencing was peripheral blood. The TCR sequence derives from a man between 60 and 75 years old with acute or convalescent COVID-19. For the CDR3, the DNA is TGTGCCAGCAGTCGACAGGAGACTAACTATGGCTACACCTTC. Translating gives CASSRQETNYGYTF.